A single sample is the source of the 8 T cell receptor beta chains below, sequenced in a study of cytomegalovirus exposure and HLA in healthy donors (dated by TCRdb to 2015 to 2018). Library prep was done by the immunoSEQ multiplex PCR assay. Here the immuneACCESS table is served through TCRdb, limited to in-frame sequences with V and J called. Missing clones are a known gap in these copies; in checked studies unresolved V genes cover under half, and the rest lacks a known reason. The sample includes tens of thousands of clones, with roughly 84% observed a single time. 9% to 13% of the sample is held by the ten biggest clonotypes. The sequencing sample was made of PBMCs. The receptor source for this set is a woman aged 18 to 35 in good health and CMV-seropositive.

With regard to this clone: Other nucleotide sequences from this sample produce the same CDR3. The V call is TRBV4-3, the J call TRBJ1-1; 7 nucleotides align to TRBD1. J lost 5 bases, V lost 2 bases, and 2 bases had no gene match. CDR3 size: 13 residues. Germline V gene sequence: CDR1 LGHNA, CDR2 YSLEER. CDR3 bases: TGCGCCAGCAGCCAAAACAGGGGAACTGAAGCTTTCTTT. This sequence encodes CASSQNRGTEAFF.

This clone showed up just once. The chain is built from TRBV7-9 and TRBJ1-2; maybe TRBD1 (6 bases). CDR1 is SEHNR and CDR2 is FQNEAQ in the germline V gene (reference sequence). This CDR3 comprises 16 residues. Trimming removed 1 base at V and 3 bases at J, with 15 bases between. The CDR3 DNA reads TGTGCCAGCAGCTTAGATGTGTGGGGGCAGGACTATGGCTACACCTTC. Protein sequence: CASSLDVWGQDYGYTF.

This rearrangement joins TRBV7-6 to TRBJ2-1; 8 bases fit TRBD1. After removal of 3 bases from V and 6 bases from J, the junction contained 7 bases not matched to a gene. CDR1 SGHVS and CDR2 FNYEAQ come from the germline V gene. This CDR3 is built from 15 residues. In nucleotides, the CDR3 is TGTGCCAGCAGCTTTCAGGGGGCACGGGGCAATGAGCAGTTCTTC. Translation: CASSFQGARGNEQFF.

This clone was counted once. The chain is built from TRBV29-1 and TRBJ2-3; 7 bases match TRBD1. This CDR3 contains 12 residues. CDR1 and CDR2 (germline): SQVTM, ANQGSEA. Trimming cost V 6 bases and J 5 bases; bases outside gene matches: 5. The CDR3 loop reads CSVVPGGDTQYF. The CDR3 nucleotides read TGCAGCGTAGTGCCAGGGGGAGATACGCAGTATTTT.

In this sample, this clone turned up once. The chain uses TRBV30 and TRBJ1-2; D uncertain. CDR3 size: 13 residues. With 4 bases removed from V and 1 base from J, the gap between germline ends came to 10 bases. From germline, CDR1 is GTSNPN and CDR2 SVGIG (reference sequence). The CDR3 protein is CAWKPPDNYGYTF. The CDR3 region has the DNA TGTGCCTGGAAACCCCCAGATAACTATGGCTACACCTTC.

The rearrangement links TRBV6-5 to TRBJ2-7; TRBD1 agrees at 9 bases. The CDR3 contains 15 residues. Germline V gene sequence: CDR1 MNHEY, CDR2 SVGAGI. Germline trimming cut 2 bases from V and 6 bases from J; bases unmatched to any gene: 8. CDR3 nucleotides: TGTGCCAGCAGTTACGATAGGACAGGGGCCGGCGAGCAGTACTTC. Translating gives CASSYDRTGAGEQYF.

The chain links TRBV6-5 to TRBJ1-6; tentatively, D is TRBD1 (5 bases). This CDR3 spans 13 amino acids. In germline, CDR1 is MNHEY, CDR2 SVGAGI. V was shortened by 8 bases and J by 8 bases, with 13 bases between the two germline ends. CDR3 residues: CASQVGAYSPLHF. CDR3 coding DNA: TGTGCCAGCCAGGTTGGGGCATATTCACCCCTCCACTTT.

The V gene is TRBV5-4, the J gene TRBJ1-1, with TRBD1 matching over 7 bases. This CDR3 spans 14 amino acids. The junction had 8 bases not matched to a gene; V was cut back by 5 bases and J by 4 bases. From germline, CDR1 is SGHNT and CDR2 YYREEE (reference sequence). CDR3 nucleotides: TGTGCCAGCAGGAGGGACAGCCAAGGCACTGAAGCTTTCTTT. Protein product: CASRRDSQGTEAFF.